This is a list of T cell receptor beta chains from one sample in a study of blood T cell repertoires in COVID-19. Data came from immunoSEQ multiplex PCR; TCRdb stores just in-frame clones and leaves some out. The sample holds about 100,000 clones; 88% are singletons and the top ten take roughly 10%. Source material: peripheral blood. Receptors were obtained from a man older than 75 with acute or convalescent COVID-19. The conserved cysteine and the conserved F or W are not part of the CDR3 here.

TRBJ1-2 | TRBV6-5 | 13 | ASQDPGQGHYGYT
TRBJ1-1 | TRBV15 | 10 | ATSRWRTEAF
TRBJ2-1 | TRBV27 | 8 | ASGRNEQF
TRBJ2-1 | TRBV3-1/TRBV3-2 | 12 | ASSQYMPGNEQF
TRBJ2-5 | TRBV24-1 | 14 | ATSDSDRGWVETQY
TRBJ1-2 | TRBV3-1/TRBV3-2 | 13 | ASSYRDRENYGYT
TRBJ2-3 | TRBV9 | 14 | ASSVGTSGRSDTQY
TRBJ1-6 | TRBV4-3 | 13 | ASSQVGVEGSPLH
TRBJ1-6 | TRBV3-1/TRBV3-2 | 14 | ASSQGLRGVGSPLH
TRBJ1-2 | TRBV4-1 | 13 | ASSQGWGADDGYT
TRBJ1-2 | TRBV7-3 | 14 | ASSARGTAPSRGYT
TRBJ2-7 | TRBV7-2 | 13 | ASSAFRDRSYEQY
TRBJ1-1 | TRBV7-6 | 13 | ASSPGQGGNTEAF
TRBJ1-6 | TRBV10-1 | 15 | ASIPRCRGLVDSPLH
TRBJ2-1 | TRBV6-5 | 13 | ASSYGLADYNEQF
TRBJ1-2 | TRBV5-5 | 14 | ASSFSPDRAWDGYT
TRBJ2-3 | TRBV7-9 | 9 | ASSSRDTQY
TRBJ2-7 | TRBV7-8 | 13 | ASSLDRDRSYEQY
TRBJ2-1 | TRBV3-1/TRBV3-2 | 13 | ASSELAGGLGEQF
TRBJ2-3 | TRBV5-1 | 12 | ASKTRTSTDTQY
TRBJ2-1 | TRBV13 | 13 | ASSFLGLRYNEQF
TRBJ2-2 | TRBV4-1 | 12 | ASSQDYNTGELF
TRBJ1-4 | TRBV5-1 | 14 | ASSLAPSVTTEKLF
TRBJ2-7 | TRBV27 | 12 | ASSRQGVTYEQY
TRBJ1-5 | TRBV18 | 16 | ASSPTSPGQGQYQPQH
TRBJ1-6 | TRBV13 | 14 | ASSLGGGDRSSPLH
TRBJ1-5 | TRBV7-9 | 12 | ASSGGTDNQPQH
TRBJ1-5 | TRBV6-2/TRBV6-3 | 13 | ASSPPTGSNQPQH
TRBJ1-1 | TRBV20-1 | 12 | SAGGGPGIGEAF
TRBJ2-7 | TRBV11-3 | 12 | ASSTGDPPYEQY
TRBJ1-2 | TRBV6-4 | 11 | ASSPLGGGGYT
TRBJ2-2 | TRBV12-3/TRBV12-4 | 11 | ASSSPRAGELF
TRBJ2-1 | TRBV5-1 | 14 | ASSFASQGSYNEQF
TRBJ2-1 | TRBV7-2 | 11 | ASSFPTPTGQF
TRBJ2-1 | TRBV28 | 13 | ASSLDTARDNEQF
TRBJ2-7 | TRBV11-3 | 12 | ASSLGQGANEQY
TRBJ2-5 | TRBV2 | 11 | ASSGSGQETQY
TRBJ1-1 | TRBV19 | 13 | ASSIPGQLNTEAF
TRBJ2-3 | TRBV11-2 | 13 | ASSFSGSSTDTQY
TRBJ1-2 | TRBV5-1 | 13 | ASSLVEGVDYGYT
TRBJ2-7 | TRBV7-6 | 10 | ASSFKATEQY
TRBJ1-2 | TRBV28 | 10 | ASSLGQFGYT
TRBJ1-5 | TRBV18 | 13 | ASSPKSGQGQPQH
TRBJ1-4 | TRBV6-5 | 13 | ASSYRLATNEKLF
TRBJ1-2 | TRBV5-5 | 14 | ASSRIAGDPNYGYT
TRBJ2-1 | TRBV11-2 | 15 | ASSYLSSGESYNEQF
TRBJ1-5 | TRBV7-2 | 12 | ASRSGRGDQPQH
TRBJ2-3 | TRBV5-6 | 13 | ASPVVAGPTDTQY
TRBJ1-1 | TRBV2 | 12 | ASRDRAGGTEAF
TRBJ2-2 | TRBV6-6 | 12 | ASMGLNPTGELF
TRBJ2-1 | TRBV2 | 14 | ASRGGLAGPLNEQF
TRBJ1-5 | TRBV19 | 13 | ATRPPGGVNQPQH
TRBJ1-2 | TRBV30 | 12 | AWSFRSGDYGYT
TRBJ2-4 | TRBV4-1 | 13 | ASSQQGGAKNIQY
TRBJ2-7 | TRBV6-1 | 13 | ASSEGGQGPWEQY
TRBJ2-2 | TRBV5-1 | 13 | ASTYGASGTGELF